This T cell receptor beta chain was sequenced during a study of CDR3 diversity in severe acne. This CDR3 is built from 15 residues. The germline V and J ends were trimmed by 4 bases and 4 bases, with 14 bases remaining between them. From germline, CDR1 is MRHNA and CDR2 SNTAGT. This clonotype occurred many times. MiXCR was run by TCRdb on the PCR reads, yielding one entry per CDR3 protein. Of roughly 100,000 distinct CDR3 sequences in the sample, more than 45% were seen once. The source material was blood. This sequence originates from a male donor with acne. This chain uses TRBV6-4 with TRBJ2-1; TRBD1 or TRBD2 may be the D gene (5 bases each). DNA for the CDR3: TGTGCCAGCAGTGCCGGGACGGGCCCTTACAATGAGCAGTTCTTC. Translation gives CASSAGTGPYNEQFF.